This T cell receptor (beta chain) was recovered during a study of shared clonotypes between healthy human individuals. Running of the assay took place at deep level. Every immunoSEQ plate was one replicate of a subset's evenly spread DNA. The unsorted PBMC replicate PCRs were performed with approximately 0.3 ug DNA, around 29,000 T cell genomes. The method was immunoSEQ multiplex PCR; TCRdb's version includes in-frame clones alone and lacks a portion of them. The table lists hundreds of thousands of clones, about three quarters of them singletons, with over 10% in the top ten. The CDR3 has 16 amino acids. With 4 bases removed from V and 4 bases from J, the gap between germline ends came to 17 bases. Germline lookup yields CDR1 SGHNT and CDR2 YYREEE (reference sequence). Overall study results and limits: Clonotype sharing across donors was expected to vary with sequencing depth.

Concerning this clone: The antigen is unknown.

Sequences were obtained from PBMCs. J is TRBJ2-2 and V is TRBV5-4, with TRBD2 as a possible D gene (6 bases). This sequence originates from a woman between 40 and 55 years old in good health. Some clones in this sample may be carry-over from other donors' samples. CDR3 sequence: CASSSAPLGGTGELFF. CDR3 bases: TGTGCCAGCAGCAGTGCCCCCTTGGGGGGCACCGGGGAGCTGTTTTTT.